This TCR beta chain originates from a study of blood T cell repertoires in COVID-19. Study as a whole: The United States, Italy and Spain provided the acute and convalescent COVID-19 samples.

The length of the CDR3 is 15 residues. Germline V gene data show CDR1 as SGHRS and CDR2 as YFSETQ. The germline V and J ends were trimmed by 1 base and 0 bases, with 11 bases remaining between them. In the study's own analysis: Reference gene primers were amplified, and this amplification served to estimate nucleated cell counts. TCRdb's table, derived via immunoSEQ multiplex PCR, lists solely in-frame clones and lacks some. Clone size and the V and J calls come from that table; the DNA yielded D and trimming. Of under 300,000 clones listed, 89% were seen once; the top ten hold roughly 2.2%. The chain combines TRBV5-1 with TRBJ2-7; tentatively, D is TRBD1 (5 bases). Sequencing was done on a sample of peripheral blood. The origin of this receptor is a man over 45 with acute or convalescent COVID-19. The CDR3: CASSLWQGSSYEQYF. The CDR3 nucleotides are TGCGCCAGCAGCTTGTGGCAGGGTAGCTCCTACGAGCAGTACTTC. The full variable domain, in which reference TRBV5-1 and TRBJ2-7 provide the parts outside the CDR3, is KAGVTQTPRYLIKTRGQQVTLSCSPISGHRSVSWYQQTPGQGLQFLFEYFSETQRNKGNFPGRFSGRQFSNSRSEMNVSTLELGDSALYLCASSLWQGSSYEQYFGPGTRLTVT.